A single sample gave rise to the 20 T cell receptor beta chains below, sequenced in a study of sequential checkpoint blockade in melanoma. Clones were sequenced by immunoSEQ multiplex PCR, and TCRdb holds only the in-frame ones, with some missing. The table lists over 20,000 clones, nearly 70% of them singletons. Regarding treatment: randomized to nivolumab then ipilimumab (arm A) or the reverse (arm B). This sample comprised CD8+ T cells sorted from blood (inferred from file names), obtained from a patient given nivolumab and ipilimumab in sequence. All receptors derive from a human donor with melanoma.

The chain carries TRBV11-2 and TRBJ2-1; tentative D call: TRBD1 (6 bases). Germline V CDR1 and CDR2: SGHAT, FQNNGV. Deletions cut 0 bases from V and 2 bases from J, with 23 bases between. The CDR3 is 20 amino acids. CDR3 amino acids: CASSLEFGTEDSSTYNEQFF. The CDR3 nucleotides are TGTGCCAGCAGCTTAGAGTTCGGGACCGAGGACAGTTCGACCTACAATGAGCAGTTCTTC.

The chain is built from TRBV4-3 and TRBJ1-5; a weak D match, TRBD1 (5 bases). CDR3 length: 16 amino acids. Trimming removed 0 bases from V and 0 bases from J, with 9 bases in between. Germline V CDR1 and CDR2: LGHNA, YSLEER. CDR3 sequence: CASSQDWGYSNQPQHF. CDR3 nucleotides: TGCGCCAGCAGCCAAGATTGGGGCTATAGCAATCAGCCCCAGCATTTT.

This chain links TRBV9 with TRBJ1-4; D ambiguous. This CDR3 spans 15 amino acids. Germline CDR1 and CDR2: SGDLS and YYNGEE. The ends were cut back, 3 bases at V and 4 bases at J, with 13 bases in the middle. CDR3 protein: CASSEWARINEKLFF. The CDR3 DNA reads TGTGCCAGCAGCGAGTGGGCACGAATTAATGAAAAACTGTTTTTT.

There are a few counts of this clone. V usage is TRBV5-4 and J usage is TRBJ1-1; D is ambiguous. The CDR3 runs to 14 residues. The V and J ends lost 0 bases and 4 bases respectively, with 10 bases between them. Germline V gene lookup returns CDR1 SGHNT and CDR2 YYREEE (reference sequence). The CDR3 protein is CASSLAGSSTEAFF. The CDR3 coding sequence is TGTGCCAGCAGCTTGGCCGGTAGCAGCACTGAAGCTTTCTTT.

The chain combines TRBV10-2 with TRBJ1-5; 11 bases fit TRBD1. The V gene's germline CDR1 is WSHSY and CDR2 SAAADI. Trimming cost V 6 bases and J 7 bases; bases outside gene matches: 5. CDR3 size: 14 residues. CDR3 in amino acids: CASRDRGLSQPQHF. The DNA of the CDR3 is TGCGCCAGCAGGGACAGGGGGCTATCCCAGCCCCAGCATTTT.

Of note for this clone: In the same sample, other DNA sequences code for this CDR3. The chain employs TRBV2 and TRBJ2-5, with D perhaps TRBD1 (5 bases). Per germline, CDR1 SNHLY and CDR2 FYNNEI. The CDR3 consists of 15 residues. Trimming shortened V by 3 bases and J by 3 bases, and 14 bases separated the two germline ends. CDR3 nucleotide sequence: TGTGCCAGCAGTGACGTGGGGCGTTTCGAAGAGACCCAGTACTTC. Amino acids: CASSDVGRFEETQYF.

CDR3: CASSDTGDAADTQYF. DNA of the CDR3: TGTGCCAGCAGTGATACAGGGGACGCGGCGGATACGCAGTATTTT. The J gene is TRBJ2-3, the V gene TRBV6-1; 7 bases fit TRBD1. The CDR3 consists of 15 residues. Germline V gives CDR1 MNHNS, CDR2 SASEGT. V lost 3 bases to trimming and J lost 6 bases; unmatched junction nucleotides: 9.

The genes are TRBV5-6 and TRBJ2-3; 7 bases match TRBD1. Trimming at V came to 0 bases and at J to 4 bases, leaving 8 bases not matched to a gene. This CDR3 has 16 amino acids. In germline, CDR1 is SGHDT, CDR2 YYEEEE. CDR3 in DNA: TGTGCCAGCAGCTTGGGGGCAGGGGGTCAGGCAGATACGCAGTATTTT. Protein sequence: CASSLGAGGQADTQYF.

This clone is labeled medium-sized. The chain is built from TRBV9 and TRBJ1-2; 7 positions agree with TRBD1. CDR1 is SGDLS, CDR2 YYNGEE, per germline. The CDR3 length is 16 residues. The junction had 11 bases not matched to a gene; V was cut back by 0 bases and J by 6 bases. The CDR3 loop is CASSVVERGTVDGYTF. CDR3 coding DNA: TGTGCCAGCAGCGTAGTAGAAAGGGGGACAGTGGATGGCTACACCTTC.

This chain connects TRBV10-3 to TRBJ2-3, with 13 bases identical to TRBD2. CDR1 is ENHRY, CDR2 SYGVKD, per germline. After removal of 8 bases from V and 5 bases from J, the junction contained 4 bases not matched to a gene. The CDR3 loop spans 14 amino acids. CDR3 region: CAIQLAGGQDTQYF. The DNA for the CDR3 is TGTGCCATCCAACTAGCGGGGGGGCAAGATACGCAGTATTTT.

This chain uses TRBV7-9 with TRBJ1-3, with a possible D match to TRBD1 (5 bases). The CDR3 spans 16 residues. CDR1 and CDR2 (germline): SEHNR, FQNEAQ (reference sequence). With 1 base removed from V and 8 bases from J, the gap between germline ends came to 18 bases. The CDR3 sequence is CASSLGGTGAGHTIYF. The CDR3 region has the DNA TGTGCCAGCAGCTTAGGAGGAACAGGCGCCGGACACACCATATATTTT.

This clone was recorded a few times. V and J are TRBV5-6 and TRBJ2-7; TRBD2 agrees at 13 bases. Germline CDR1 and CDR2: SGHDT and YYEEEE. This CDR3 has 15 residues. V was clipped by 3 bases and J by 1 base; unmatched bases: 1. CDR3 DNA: TGTGCCAGCAGCTGGGGACTAGCGGGATCCTACGAGCAGTACTTC. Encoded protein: CASSWGLAGSYEQYF.

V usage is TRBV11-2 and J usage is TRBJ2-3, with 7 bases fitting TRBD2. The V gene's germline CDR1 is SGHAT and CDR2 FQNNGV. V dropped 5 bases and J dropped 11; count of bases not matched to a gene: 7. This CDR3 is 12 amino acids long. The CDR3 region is CASSQTSQGQYF. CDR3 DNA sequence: TGTGCCAGCAGCCAGACTAGCCAAGGGCAGTATTTT.

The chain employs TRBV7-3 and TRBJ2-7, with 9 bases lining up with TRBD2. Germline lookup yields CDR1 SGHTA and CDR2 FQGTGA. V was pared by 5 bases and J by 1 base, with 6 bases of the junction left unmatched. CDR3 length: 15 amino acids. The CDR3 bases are TGTGCCAGCAGCCCGCGGGGGGGCCTGTCCTACGAGCAGTACTTC. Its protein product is CASSPRGGLSYEQYF. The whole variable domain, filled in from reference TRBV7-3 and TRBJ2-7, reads GAGVSQTPSNKVTEKGKYVELRCDPISGHTALYWYRQSLGQGPEFLIYFQGTGAADDSGLPNDRFFAVRPEGSVSTLKIQRTERGDSAVYLCASSPRGGLSYEQYFGPGTRLTVT.

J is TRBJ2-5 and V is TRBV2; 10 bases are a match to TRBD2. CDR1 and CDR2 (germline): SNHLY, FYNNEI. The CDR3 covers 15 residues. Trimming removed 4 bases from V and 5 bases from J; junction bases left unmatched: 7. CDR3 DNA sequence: TGTGCCAGCAGTGGACTAGCGGGCCCGGGGGAGACCCAGTACTTC. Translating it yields CASSGLAGPGETQYF.

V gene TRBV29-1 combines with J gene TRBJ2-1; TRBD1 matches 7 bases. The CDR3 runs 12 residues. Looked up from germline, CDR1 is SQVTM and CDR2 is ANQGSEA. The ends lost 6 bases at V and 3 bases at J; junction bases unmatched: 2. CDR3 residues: CSVGTDYNEQFF. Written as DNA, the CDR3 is TGCAGCGTGGGGACAGACTACAATGAGCAGTTCTTC.

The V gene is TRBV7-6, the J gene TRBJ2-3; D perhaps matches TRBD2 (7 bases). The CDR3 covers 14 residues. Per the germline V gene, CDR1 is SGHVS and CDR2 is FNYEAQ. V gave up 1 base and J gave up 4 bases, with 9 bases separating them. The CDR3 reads CASSLGGGADTQYF. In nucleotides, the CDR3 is TGTGCCAGCAGCTTAGGAGGGGGGGCAGATACGCAGTATTTT.

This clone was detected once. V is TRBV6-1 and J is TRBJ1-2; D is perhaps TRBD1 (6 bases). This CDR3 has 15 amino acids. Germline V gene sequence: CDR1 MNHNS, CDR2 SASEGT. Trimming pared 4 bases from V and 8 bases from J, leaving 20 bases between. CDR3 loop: CASSAHSDSSEGYTF. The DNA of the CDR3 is TGTGCCAGCAGTGCCCACTCGGACAGTTCGGAAGGCTACACCTTC.

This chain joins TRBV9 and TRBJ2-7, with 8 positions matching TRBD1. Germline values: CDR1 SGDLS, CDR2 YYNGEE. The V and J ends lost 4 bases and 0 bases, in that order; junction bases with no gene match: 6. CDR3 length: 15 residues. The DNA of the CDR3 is TGTGCCAGCAGCCTAGGGACAGGCCGCTCCTACGAGCAGTACTTC. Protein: CASSLGTGRSYEQYF.

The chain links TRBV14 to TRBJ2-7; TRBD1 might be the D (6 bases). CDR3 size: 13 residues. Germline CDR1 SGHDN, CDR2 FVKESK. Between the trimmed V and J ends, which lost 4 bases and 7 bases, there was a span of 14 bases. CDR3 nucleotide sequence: TGTGCCAGCAGCCCGGGACATCCGGGTGAGCAGTACTTC. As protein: CASSPGHPGEQYF.